The source of this TCR beta chain is a study of radiotherapy plus CTLA-4 blockade in lung cancer. Findings and limits, study-wide: There was expansion of tumor-derived TCR clones in blood after radiotherapy plus ipilimumab.

CDR1 SQVTM and CDR2 ANQGSEA come from the germline V gene. Trimming took 7 bases from V and 1 from J; bases not matched to a gene: 11. The CDR3 sequence is 17 residues long. Only in-frame clones appear in the TCRdb table, and some are missing; sequencing was by immunoSEQ multiplex PCR. The sample gives about 120,000 clones, just under 90% of which show up once; roughly 7% is in the top ten. Points on this clone: Its target is not known.

This TCR was sampled from a human donor with non-small cell lung cancer that progressed on radiotherapy plus ipilimumab. The sequenced sample was peripheral blood, obtained from a patient treated with radiotherapy plus ipilimumab. This chain uses TRBV29-1 with TRBJ2-6, with TRBD1 matching 9 bases. CDR3 amino acids: CSATTGTGPSGANVLTF. In DNA, the CDR3 is TGCAGCGCAACGACCGGGACAGGGCCTTCTGGGGCCAACGTCCTGACTTTC.